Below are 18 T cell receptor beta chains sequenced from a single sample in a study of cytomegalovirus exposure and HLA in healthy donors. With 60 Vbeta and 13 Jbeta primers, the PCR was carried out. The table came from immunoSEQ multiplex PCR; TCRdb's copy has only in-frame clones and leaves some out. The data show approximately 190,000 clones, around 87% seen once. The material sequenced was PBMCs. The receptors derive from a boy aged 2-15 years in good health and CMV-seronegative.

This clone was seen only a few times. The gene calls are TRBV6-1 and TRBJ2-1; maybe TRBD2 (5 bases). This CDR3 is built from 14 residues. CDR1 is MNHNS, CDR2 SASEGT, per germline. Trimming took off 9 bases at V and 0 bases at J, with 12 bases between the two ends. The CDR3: CASSDWSSYNEQFF. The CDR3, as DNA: TGTGCCAGTAGCGACTGGAGCTCCTACAATGAGCAGTTCTTC.

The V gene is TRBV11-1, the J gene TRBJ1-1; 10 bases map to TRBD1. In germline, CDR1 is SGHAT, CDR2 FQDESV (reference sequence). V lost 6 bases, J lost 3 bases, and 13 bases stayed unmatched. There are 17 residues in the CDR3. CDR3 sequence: CASRRAPGQGTHTEAFF. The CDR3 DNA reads TGTGCCAGCAGACGAGCTCCGGGACAGGGGACCCACACTGAAGCTTTCTTT.

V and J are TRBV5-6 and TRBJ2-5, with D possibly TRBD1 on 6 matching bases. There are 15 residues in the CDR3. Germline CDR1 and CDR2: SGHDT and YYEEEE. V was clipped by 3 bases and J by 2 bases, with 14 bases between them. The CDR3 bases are TGTGCCAGCAGCTACAGGGCTCTGAGACAAGAGACCCAGTACTTC. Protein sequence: CASSYRALRQETQYF.

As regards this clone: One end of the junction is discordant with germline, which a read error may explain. The CDR3 region has the DNA TGTGCCAGCAGCTTTAAGGACATTCGCTCTGGAGACACCATATATTTT. Translation: CASSFKDIRSGDTIYF. The chain has TRBV7-9 and TRBJ1-3, with D possibly matching TRBD1 (5 bases). The V gene's germline CDR1 is SEHNR and CDR2 FQNEAQ (reference sequence). The CDR3 loop spans 16 amino acids.

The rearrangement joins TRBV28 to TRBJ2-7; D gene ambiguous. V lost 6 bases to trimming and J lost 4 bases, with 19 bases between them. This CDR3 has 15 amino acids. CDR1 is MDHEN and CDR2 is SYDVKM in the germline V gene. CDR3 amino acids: CASSFAPGEAYEQYF. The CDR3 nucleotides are TGTGCCAGCAGCTTTGCGCCCGGTGAGGCTTACGAGCAGTACTTC.

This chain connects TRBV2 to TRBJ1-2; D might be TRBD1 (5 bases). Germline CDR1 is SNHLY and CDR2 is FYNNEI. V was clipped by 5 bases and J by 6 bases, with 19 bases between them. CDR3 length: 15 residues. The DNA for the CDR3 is TGTGCCAGCAGTTATAGTCCAGGGCTATCGGATGGCTACACCTTC. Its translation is CASSYSPGLSDGYTF.

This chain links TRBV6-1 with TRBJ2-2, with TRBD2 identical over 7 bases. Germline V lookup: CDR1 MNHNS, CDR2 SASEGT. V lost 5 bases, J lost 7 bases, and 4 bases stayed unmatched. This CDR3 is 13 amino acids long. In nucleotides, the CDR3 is TGTGCCAGCAGTCGGACTAGTCACGGGGAGCTGTTTTTT. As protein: CASSRTSHGELFF.

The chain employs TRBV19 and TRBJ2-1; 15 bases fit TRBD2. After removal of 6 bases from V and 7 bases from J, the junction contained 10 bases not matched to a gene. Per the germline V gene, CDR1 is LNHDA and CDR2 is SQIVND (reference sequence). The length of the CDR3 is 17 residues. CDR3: CASSVGLAGGLRNEQFF. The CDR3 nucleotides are TGTGCCAGTAGCGTTGGACTAGCGGGAGGGCTGAGGAATGAGCAGTTCTTC.

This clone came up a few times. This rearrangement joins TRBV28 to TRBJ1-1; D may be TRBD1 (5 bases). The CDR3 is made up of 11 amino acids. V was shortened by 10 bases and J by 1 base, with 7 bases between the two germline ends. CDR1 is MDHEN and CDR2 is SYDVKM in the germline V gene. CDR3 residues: CAMGGNTEAFF. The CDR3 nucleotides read TGTGCCATGGGGGGGAACACTGAAGCTTTCTTT.

CDR3 in DNA: TGTGCCAGCAGTGAAGTCTGGGGGAGGTCGAGCCAAGAGACCCAGTACTTC. As protein: CASSEVWGRSSQETQYF. This rearrangement joins TRBV6-1 to TRBJ2-5, with a weak D call TRBD2 (6 bases). The CDR3 contains 17 residues. Trimming shortened V by 1 base and J by 1 base, and 16 bases separated the two germline ends. Germline V gene data show CDR1 as MNHNS and CDR2 as SASEGT.

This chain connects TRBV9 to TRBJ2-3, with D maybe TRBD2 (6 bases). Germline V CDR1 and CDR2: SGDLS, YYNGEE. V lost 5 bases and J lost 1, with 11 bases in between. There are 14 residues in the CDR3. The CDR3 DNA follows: TGTGCCAGCAGACCGGGACTGCGCACAGATACGCAGTATTTT. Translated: CASRPGLRTDTQYF. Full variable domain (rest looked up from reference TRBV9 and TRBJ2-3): DSGVTQTPKHLITATGQRVTLRCSPRSGDLSVYWYQQSLDQGLQFLIQYYNGEERAKGNILERFSAQQFPDLHSELNLSSLELGDSALYFCASRPGLRTDTQYFGPGTRLTVL.

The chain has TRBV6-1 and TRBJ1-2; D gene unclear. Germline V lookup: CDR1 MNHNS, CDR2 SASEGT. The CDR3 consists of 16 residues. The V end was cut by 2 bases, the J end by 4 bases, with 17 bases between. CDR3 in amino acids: CASSEISGGSIYGYTF. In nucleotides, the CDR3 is TGTGCCAGCAGTGAAATTAGCGGAGGCTCAATCTATGGCTACACCTTC.

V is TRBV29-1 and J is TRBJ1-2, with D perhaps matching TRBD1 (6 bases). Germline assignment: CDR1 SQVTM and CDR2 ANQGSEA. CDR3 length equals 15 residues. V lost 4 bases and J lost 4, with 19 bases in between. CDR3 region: CSVAGLRGHTYGYTF. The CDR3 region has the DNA TGCAGCGTTGCAGGTCTTCGGGGACACACCTATGGCTACACCTTC.

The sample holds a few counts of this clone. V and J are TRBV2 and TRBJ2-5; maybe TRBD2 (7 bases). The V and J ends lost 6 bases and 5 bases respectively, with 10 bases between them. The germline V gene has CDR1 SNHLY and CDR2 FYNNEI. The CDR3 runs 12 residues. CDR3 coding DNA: TGTGCCAGCAGACGGGGGGCGGAGACCCAGTACTTC. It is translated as CASRRGAETQYF. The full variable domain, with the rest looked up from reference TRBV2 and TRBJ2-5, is EPEVTQTPSHQVTQMGQEVILRCVPISNHLYFYWYRQILGQKVEFLVSFYNNEISEKSEIFDDQFSVERPDGSNFTLKIRSTKLEDSAMYFCASRRGAETQYFGPGTRLLVL.

CDR3 nucleotides: TGTGCCAGCAGCTTAGTGTCAGGACAACCCTCTGGAAACACCATATATTTT. It encodes CASSLVSGQPSGNTIYF. The rearrangement links TRBV7-6 to TRBJ1-3; a weak D match, TRBD1 (5 bases). V was pared by 1 base and J by 0 bases, with 13 bases between. The CDR3 has 17 residues. Germline CDR1 and CDR2: SGHVS and FNYEAQ.

CDR3 loop: CASSEAAGAYEQYF. DNA of the CDR3: TGTGCCAGCAGTGAAGCTGCGGGCGCTTACGAGCAGTACTTC. The gene calls are TRBV2 and TRBJ2-7; possible D gene TRBD2, 5 bases. Germline V gene sequence: CDR1 SNHLY, CDR2 FYNNEI. The CDR3 has 14 residues. The V end lost 0 bases, the J end lost 4 bases, and 10 bases lay between the germline ends.

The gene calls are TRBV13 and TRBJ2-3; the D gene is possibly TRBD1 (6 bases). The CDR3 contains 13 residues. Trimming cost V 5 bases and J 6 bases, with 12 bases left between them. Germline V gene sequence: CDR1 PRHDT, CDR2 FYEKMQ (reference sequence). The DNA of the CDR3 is TGTGCCAGCAGCACTAGACAGGCGGATACGCAGTATTTT. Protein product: CASSTRQADTQYF.

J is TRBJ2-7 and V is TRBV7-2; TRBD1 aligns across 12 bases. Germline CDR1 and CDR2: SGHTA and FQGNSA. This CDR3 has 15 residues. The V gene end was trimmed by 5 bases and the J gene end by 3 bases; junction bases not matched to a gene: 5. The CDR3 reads CASSLGTGGFYEQYF. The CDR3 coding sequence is TGTGCCAGCAGCCTGGGGACAGGGGGCTTCTACGAGCAGTACTTC.